These T cell receptor beta chains were read from a single sample in a study of T-cell memory formation after mild COVID-19. TCRdb re-derived calls from the 5' RACE reads in MiXCR, one entry per CDR3 protein. Counted here are almost 550,000 distinct CDR3 sequences, around 21% occurring once; the ten biggest clones make up roughly an eighth. Specimen: PBMCs or a T cell subset sorted from them (not recorded which). Receptors originate from an adult woman who had mild COVID-19 (a few samples of this study predate the infection). Cell type and time point are not known. Each CDR3 is given with its conserved first and last residue. A D gene is named only where the DNA matches it firmly. Not all rows give a size; the values are once, few, many and, for expanded clones, a class.

>NA|NA|TRBV7-2|TRBJ1-1
CASSPPGPRKAFF
TGTGCCAGCAGCCCCCCCGGGCCTAGGAAGGCTTTCTTT
>NA|NA|TRBV7-2|TRBJ2-3
CASSSRVSLGTDTQYF
TGTGCCAGCAGCTCTCGCGTTAGTCTGGGCACAGATACGCAGTATTTT
>few|TRBD2|TRBV9|TRBJ2-3
CASSVPRAGGRTDTQYF
TGTGCCAGCAGCGTACCCCGAGCGGGAGGGCGCACAGATACGCAGTATTTT
>many|TRBD2|TRBV5-1|TRBJ2-2
CASSLAGGTGELFF
TGTGCCAGCAGCTTAGCGGGGGGCACCGGGGAGCTGTTTTTT
>NA|NA|TRBV9|TRBJ1-5
CASSVGVNNQPQHF
TGTGCCAGCAGCGTGGGGGTTAACAATCAGCCCCAGCATTTT
>NA|NA|TRBV15|TRBJ2-1
CATSREGPGARYNEQFF
TGTGCCACCAGCAGGGAAGGGCCCGGGGCAAGGTACAATGAGCAGTTCTTC
>NA|NA|TRBV9|TRBJ1-1
CASSLWVGTEAFF
TGTGCCAGCAGCCTTTGGGTGGGGACTGAAGCTTTCTTT
>NA|NA|TRBV15|TRBJ1-2
CATSRDRRGGRSNYGYTF
TGTGCCACCAGCAGAGATCGAAGAGGAGGGCGATCTAACTATGGCTACACCTTC
>few|NA|TRBV4-3|TRBJ2-3
CASSQDQDYWADTQYF
TGCGCCAGCAGCCAAGATCAGGACTACTGGGCAGATACGCAGTATTTT
>few|NA|TRBV2|TRBJ1-2
CASSPGPSGYTF
TGTGCCAGCAGTCCCGGGCCTAGCGGCTACACCTTC
>few|NA|TRBV5-1|TRBJ2-2
CASSPPTHGGELFF
TGCGCCAGCAGCCCCCCGACACACGGCGGGGAGCTGTTTTTT
>once|TRBD1|TRBV13|TRBJ1-4
CASSTGTGFEKLFF
TGTGCCAGCAGCACCGGGACAGGGTTTGAAAAACTGTTTTTT
>many|TRBD2|TRBV12-3/TRBV12-4|TRBJ2-1
CASSPRVSGKSYNEQFF
TGTGCCAGCAGCCCTCGGGTTAGCGGGAAATCCTACAATGAGCAGTTCTTC
>NA|TRBD1|TRBV6-2/TRBV6-3|TRBJ2-7
CASSFRDRMYEQYF
TGTGCCAGCAGTTTCCGGGACAGAATGTACGAGCAGTACTTC
>NA|TRBD2|TRBV12-3/TRBV12-4|TRBJ2-1
CASSFLLLAASYNEQFF
TGTGCCAGCAGTTTTCTACTCCTAGCGGCATCCTACAATGAGCAGTTCTTC
>NA|TRBD1|TRBV5-6|TRBJ2-2
CASRDWDRADTGELFF
TGTGCCAGCAGGGATTGGGACAGGGCGGACACCGGGGAGCTGTTTTTT
>NA|NA|TRBV24-1|TRBJ2-1
CATGEGGGLYNEQFF
TGTGCCACCGGCGAGGGTGGGGGACTTTACAATGAGCAGTTCTTC
>NA|NA|TRBV4-1|TRBJ2-3
CASSQTAVKADTQYF
TGCGCCAGCAGCCAGACGGCCGTGAAGGCAGATACGCAGTATTTT
>few|NA|TRBV7-9|TRBJ1-2
CASSPPTAEPLLGYTF
TGTGCCAGCAGCCCACCGACAGCGGAGCCTTTATTGGGCTACACCTTC
>few|TRBD1|TRBV29-1|TRBJ2-7
CSVSPGQGGEQYF
TGCAGCGTGAGTCCTGGACAGGGTGGCGAGCAGTACTTC
>NA|TRBD2|TRBV20-1|TRBJ2-3
CSARDHSSGTDTQCF
TGCAGTGCTAGAGATCATTCTAGCGGCACAGATACGCAGTGTTTT
>NA|NA|TRBV4-1|TRBJ2-5
CASSQDRGLFPYF
TGCGCCAGCAGCCAAGATCGAGGACTTTTTCCGTACTTC
>few|NA|TRBV15|TRBJ2-3
CATSTDGNTQYF
TGTGCCACCAGCACTGACGGAAATACGCAGTATTTT
>few|NA|TRBV6-1|TRBJ1-6
CASSEAFYNSPLHF
TGTGCCAGCAGTGAAGCTTTTTATAATTCACCCCTCCACTTT
>NA|NA|TRBV14|TRBJ2-3
CASSQELYDKPHTDTQYF
TGTGCCAGCAGCCAAGAATTATATGACAAACCCCACACAGATACGCAGTATTTT
>few|TRBD2|TRBV2|TRBJ2-2
CASTGGLAQNTGELFF
TGTGCCAGCACCGGTGGACTAGCTCAGAACACCGGGGAGCTGTTTTTT
>NA|TRBD1|TRBV12-3/TRBV12-4|TRBJ1-5
CASSPRGIQPQHF
TGTGCCAGCAGCCCCAGGGGGATCCAGCCCCAGCATTTT
>NA|NA|TRBV7-9|TRBJ1-1
CASSLSPGVDTEAFF
TGTGCCAGCAGCTTATCTCCAGGGGTGGACACTGAAGCTTTCTTT
>few|NA|TRBV12-3/TRBV12-4|TRBJ2-2
CASRYAGANTGELFF
TGTGCCAGCAGATACGCAGGGGCGAACACCGGGGAGCTGTTTTTT
>few|NA|TRBV7-3|TRBJ1-1
CASSLRGFTDTEAFF
TGTGCCAGCAGCTTACGGGGGTTTACGGACACTGAAGCTTTCTTT
>many|NA|TRBV2|TRBJ1-5
CASSPATFSNQPQHF
TGTGCCAGCAGTCCAGCTACCTTTAGCAATCAGCCCCAGCATTTT
>few|NA|TRBV7-2|TRBJ1-1
CASSPSPGTVNTEAFF
TGTGCCAGCAGCCCTAGCCCCGGGACGGTGAACACTGAAGCTTTCTTT
>NA|TRBD1|TRBV6-5|TRBJ2-2
CASSFTTGSHTGELFF
TGTGCCAGCAGCTTTACGACAGGGTCCCACACCGGGGAGCTGTTTTTT
>NA|NA|TRBV5-1|TRBJ2-2
CASSNSNTGELFF
TGCGCCAGCAGCAACTCGAACACCGGGGAGCTGTTTTTT
>few|NA|TRBV6-5|TRBJ2-7
CASSYTAASSYEQYF
TGTGCCAGCAGTTACACGGCTGCGAGCTCCTACGAGCAGTACTTC
>few|TRBD1|TRBV20-1|TRBJ2-5
CSARQGKETQYF
TGCAGTGCTCGACAGGGGAAGGAGACCCAGTACTTC
>NA|TRBD2|TRBV5-1|TRBJ2-7
CASSFRTSGSTGEQYF
TGCGCCAGCAGCTTCCGGACTAGCGGGAGTACAGGCGAGCAGTACTTC
>many|NA|TRBV7-9|TRBJ2-5
CASSSGPPEETQYF
TGTGCCAGCAGCTCGGGACCCCCGGAAGAGACCCAGTACTTC
>NA|NA|TRBV7-9|TRBJ2-1
CASSLALVKQFF
TGTGCCAGCAGCTTAGCATTGGTCAAGCAGTTCTTC
>NA|NA|TRBV7-8|TRBJ2-7
CASSSGTLPYEQYF
TGTGCCAGCAGCTCCGGGACACTTCCCTACGAGCAGTACTTC
>few|NA|TRBV6-5|TRBJ2-1
CASSYLGLSSYNEQFF
TGTGCCAGCAGTTACCTAGGGCTAAGCTCCTACAATGAGCAGTTCTTC
>NA|NA|TRBV5-5|TRBJ2-1
CASSQIPGPHYNEQFF
TGTGCCAGCAGCCAAATTCCGGGACCTCATTACAATGAGCAGTTCTTC
>NA|NA|TRBV5-8|TRBJ1-1
CASSYQGSGTEAFF
TGTGCCAGCAGCTATCAGGGATCCGGCACTGAAGCTTTCTTT
>few|NA|TRBV20-1|TRBJ2-1
CSALKGVAERNEQFF
TGCAGTGCACTTAAGGGAGTAGCGGAGCGCAATGAGCAGTTCTTC
>NA|NA|TRBV6-5|TRBJ2-2
CASSYSRGNRANTGELFF
TGTGCCAGCAGTTACTCCCGGGGTAACCGAGCGAACACCGGGGAGCTGTTTTTT
>few|TRBD2|TRBV5-1|TRBJ2-3
CASSLALRGGTDTQYF
TGCGCCAGCAGCTTGGCGTTGCGGGGGGGCACAGATACGCAGTATTTT
>NA|NA|TRBV6-5|TRBJ2-7
CASTTRSGEQYF
TGTGCCAGCACAACTAGATCCGGCGAGCAGTACTTC
>once|NA|TRBV5-6|TRBJ1-6
CASSRRVSPLHF
TGTGCCAGCAGCCGGCGGGTATCACCCCTCCACTTT